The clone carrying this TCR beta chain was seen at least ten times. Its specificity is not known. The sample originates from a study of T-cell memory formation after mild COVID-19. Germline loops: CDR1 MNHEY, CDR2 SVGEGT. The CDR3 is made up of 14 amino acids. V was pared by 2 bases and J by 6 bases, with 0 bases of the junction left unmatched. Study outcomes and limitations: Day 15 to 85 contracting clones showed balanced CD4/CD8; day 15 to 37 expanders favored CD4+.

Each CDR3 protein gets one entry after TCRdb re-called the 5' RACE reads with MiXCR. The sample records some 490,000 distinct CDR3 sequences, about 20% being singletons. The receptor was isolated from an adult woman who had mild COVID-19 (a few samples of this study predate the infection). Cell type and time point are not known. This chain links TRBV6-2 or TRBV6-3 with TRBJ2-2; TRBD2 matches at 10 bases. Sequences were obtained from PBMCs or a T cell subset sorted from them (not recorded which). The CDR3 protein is CASSYSGGAGELFF. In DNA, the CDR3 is TGTGCCAGCAGTTACAGCGGGGGGGCCGGGGAGCTGTTTTTT.